This T cell receptor beta chain is from a study of T cell clonotyping in hematopoietic cell transplantation. Study results and caveats: CD4 and CD8 repertoire contributions could not be separated without sorting. Recipient TCR diversity dropped after transplant; expanded clonotypes rose from day 30 to 180. Graft donor and pretransplant recipient Inverse Simpson Index values predicted broader posttransplant TCR diversity.

Concerning this clone itself: What it recognizes is unknown.

Measured with immunoSEQ multiplex PCR; TCRdb has only the in-frame clones, and not every one. The sample has 9,400 or so clones, 85% to 90% seen once; the top ten hold about a third. Blood collection times were about day -28 and days 30, 100, 180 posttransplant. The CDR3 loop spans 11 amino acids. The V gene's germline CDR1 is SNHLY and CDR2 FYNNEI. Trimming removed 5 bases from V and 5 bases from J, with 6 bases in between. V and J are TRBV2 and TRBJ1-2; D not resolved. Sequenced here: PBMCs, sampled 180 days after allogeneic stem cell transplant. The clonotype originates from a human patient who had an allogeneic stem cell transplant, so the T cells may come from the graft donor. The donor label of this sample is uncertain. Some clones in this sample may be carry-over from other donors' samples. The CDR3 DNA sequence: TGTGCCAGCAGTCGGGAGTATGGCTACACCTTC. Translation gives CASSREYGYTF.